Sequencing of this T cell receptor (beta chain) was carried out in a study of T cell repertoires in cytomegalovirus infection. Background on the study: Evidence of both CMV infection and a matching HLA type came from public TCR beta signatures.

TCRdb re-called the reads through MiXCR, storing one row per CDR3 protein. Of about 160,000 distinct CDR3 sequences listed, roughly 20% are singletons. This clonotype was counted only a few times. Its antigen is undetermined. General study results and limits: Identification of carriers of CMV plus the relevant HLA was performed using cumulative public TCR beta family frequency. Across the ex vivo response, the dominant clonotypes were HLA-C-restricted CMV-specific TCR beta clonotypes.

The CDR3 length is 15 residues. The ends lost 5 bases at V and 5 bases at J; junction bases unmatched: 11. Germline-derived CDR1 and CDR2 are MNHEY and SMNVEV (reference sequence). The starting material was CD8+ T cells from cultured PBMCs, obtained from culture after CMV antigen stimulation. The sequence came from a human donor in good health (CMV status not recorded). Some clones in this sample may be carry-over from other donors' samples. The V and J genes are TRBV27 and TRBJ1-1; TRBD1 matches 7 bases. CDR3 residues: CASSRRQGTVTEAFF. DNA of the CDR3: TGTGCCAGCAGTAGAAGACAGGGTACGGTGACTGAAGCTTTCTTT.